The next 24 T cell receptor beta chains were all read from a single sample in a study of graft-versus-host responses after intestinal transplantation. Their antigen targets remain unknown. TCRdb's table, derived via immunoSEQ multiplex PCR, lists solely in-frame clones and lacks some. The sample has 80,000 to 95,000 clones, less than 90% seen once. Specimen: unstimulated CD4+ T cells sorted from spleen or lymph node cells, collected before transplant. The receptors derive from a human donor who was the organ donor for an intestinal transplant.

J is TRBJ1-2 and V is TRBV19; 10 bases map to TRBD1. V was clipped by 5 bases and J by 8 bases; unmatched bases: 11. This CDR3 spans 15 amino acids. Germline V gives CDR1 LNHDA, CDR2 SQIVND (reference sequence). The chain's CDR3 is CASSVPGTGEGGYTF. Here the CDR3 DNA reads TGTGCCAGTAGTGTGCCCGGGACAGGGGAGGGAGGCTACACCTTC.

The J gene is TRBJ2-3, the V gene TRBV21-1; TRBD2 is the table's D call, not checked against the DNA. TRBV21-1 represents a pseudogene. The CDR3 loop spans 18 amino acids. DNA for the CDR3: TGTGCCAGCAGCAAAGTTTTAAAGAGGCCCAAAGGGAGAGATACGCAGTATTTT. Encoded protein: CASSKVLKRPKGRDTQYF.

V usage is TRBV9 and J usage is TRBJ2-7; no clear D gene. The CDR3 sequence is 14 residues long. CDR1 is SGDLS, CDR2 YYNGEE, per germline. Deletions cut 0 bases from V and 5 bases from J, with 12 bases between. In DNA, the CDR3 is TGTGCCAGCAGCGTAGCACCTTTCCGGGACGAGCAGTACTTC. Translation gives CASSVAPFRDEQYF.

V gene TRBV7-9 combines with J gene TRBJ1-2, with 7 bases matching TRBD1. The germline V gene has CDR1 SEHNR and CDR2 FQNEAQ (reference sequence). The CDR3 has 14 residues. V gave up 1 base and J gave up 4 bases; unmatched junction bases: 3. CDR3 in amino acids: CASSLGQGPYGYTF. The CDR3 nucleotides read TGTGCCAGCAGCTTAGGACAGGGCCCCTATGGCTACACCTTC.

The chain links TRBV18 to TRBJ1-5; 9 bases map to TRBD1. This CDR3 has 12 residues. CDR1 is KGHSH and CDR2 is LQKENI in the germline V gene. Losses at the gene ends were 6 bases for V and 6 bases for J; bases not matched to a gene: 0. CDR3 residues: CASSDRGQPQHF. DNA of the CDR3: TGTGCCAGCTCGGACAGGGGTCAGCCCCAGCATTTT.

This clone is a singleton in its sample. This rearrangement joins TRBV2 to TRBJ2-1, with 9 bases aligning to TRBD1. The germline V gene encodes CDR1 SNHLY and CDR2 FYNNEI. The J segment lost 0 bases and the V segment lost 5 bases, leaving 5 bases of the junction unmatched. The CDR3 sequence is 16 residues long. CDR3 protein: CASSNRGQSSYNEQFF. DNA of the CDR3: TGTGCCAGCAGTAACAGGGGGCAGAGCTCCTACAATGAGCAGTTCTTC.

This rearrangement joins TRBV6-4 to TRBJ2-7; a weak D match, TRBD2 (5 bases). The CDR3 consists of 16 residues. Looked up from germline, CDR1 is MRHNA and CDR2 is SNTAGT. Trimming removed 0 bases from V and 7 bases from J, with 19 bases in between. CDR3 sequence: CASSDSKTVPAGEQYF. DNA of the CDR3: TGTGCCAGCAGTGACTCGAAGACCGTACCGGCGGGTGAGCAGTACTTC.

The chain has TRBV18 and TRBJ1-5, with 7 bases lining up with TRBD1. CDR1 is KGHSH, CDR2 LQKENI, per germline. The CDR3 runs 18 residues. J lost 1 base, V lost 3 bases, and 12 bases had no gene match. CDR3 region: CASSPFNSGQQSNQPQHF. The DNA of the CDR3 is TGTGCCAGCTCACCCTTTAATTCGGGACAGCAGAGCAATCAGCCCCAGCATTTT. The variable domain in full, with the rest retrieved from reference TRBV18 and TRBJ1-5, is NAGVMQNPRHLVRRRGQEARLRCSPMKGHSHVYWYRQLPEEGLKFMVYLQKENIIDESGMPKERFSAEFPKEGPSILRIQQVVRGDSAAYFCASSPFNSGQQSNQPQHFGDGTRLSIL.

V usage is TRBV6-6 and J usage is TRBJ1-5, with 8 bases that match TRBD1. V shed 2 bases, J shed 4 bases, and the junction held 4 bases outside the gene matches. Germline CDR1 reads MNHNY; CDR2 reads SVGAGI (reference sequence). The CDR3 covers 15 residues. The CDR3 loop is CASSYGDRRNQPQHF. The CDR3 nucleotides read TGTGCCAGCAGTTACGGGGACAGGCGAAATCAGCCCCAGCATTTT.

The rearrangement joins TRBV2 to TRBJ2-5; D might be TRBD1 (5 bases). V shed 5 bases and J shed 1 base, with 8 bases lying between them. The CDR3 is 13 residues long. Germline V gene data show CDR1 as SNHLY and CDR2 as FYNNEI. Here the CDR3 reads CASSWGFQETQYF. The CDR3 nucleotides are TGTGCCAGCAGTTGGGGCTTCCAAGAGACCCAGTACTTC.

V usage is TRBV11-2 and J usage is TRBJ2-7, with 8 bases that match TRBD1. This CDR3 region has 16 residues. With V trimmed by 2 bases and J by 3 bases, 9 bases remained unmatched. Germline V lookup: CDR1 SGHAT, CDR2 FQNNGV. CDR3 loop: CASSLRTGYPYYEQYF. The CDR3 DNA is TGTGCCAGCAGCTTACGGACAGGGTACCCCTACTACGAGCAGTACTTC.

The chain recombines TRBV5-1 with TRBJ2-4; no clear D. CDR1 is SGHRS, CDR2 YFSETQ, per germline. V was trimmed by 4 bases and J by 8 bases, leaving 19 bases between them. This CDR3 contains 15 residues. Here the CDR3 DNA reads TGCGCCAGCAGCCTAAGGTCCAGTACACGGGACATTCAGTACTTC. Translated, it gives CASSLRSSTRDIQYF.

The rearrangement links TRBV6-1 to TRBJ2-5, with TRBD2 matching over 11 bases. This CDR3 region has 15 residues. The V gene's germline CDR1 is MNHNS and CDR2 SASEGT. The junction had 1 base not matched to a gene; V was cut back by 2 bases and J by 2 bases. The CDR3 spells CASSEIAGGQETQYF. CDR3 nucleotides: TGTGCCAGCAGTGAAATAGCGGGGGGGCAAGAGACCCAGTACTTC.

The CDR3 bases are TGTGCCAGCAGCTTAGGGGCGGGTCAGAACACCGGGGAGCTGTTTTTT. This gives the protein CASSLGAGQNTGELFF. The gene calls are TRBV7-9 and TRBJ2-2, with a weak D call TRBD2 (5 bases). CDR1 SEHNR and CDR2 FQNEAQ come from the germline V gene (reference sequence). The CDR3 is 16 amino acids. Trimming cost V 1 base and J 1 base, with 10 bases left between them.

J is TRBJ2-7 and V is TRBV19; 7 bases agree with TRBD1. The CDR3 has 14 residues. From germline, CDR1 is LNHDA and CDR2 SQIVND (reference sequence). J was trimmed by 2 bases and V by 4 bases; bases with no gene match: 5. CDR3 DNA: TGTGCCAGTAGTACAGGGGGAGTCCCCTACGAGCAGTACTTC. The encoded protein is CASSTGGVPYEQYF. The full variable domain, its missing parts supplied by reference TRBV19 and TRBJ2-7, is DGGITQSPKYLFRKEGQNVTLSCEQNLNHDAMYWYRQDPGQGLRLIYYSQIVNDFQKGDIAEGYSVSREKKESFPLTVTSAQKNPTAFYLCASSTGGVPYEQYFGPGTRLTVT.

This chain connects TRBV6-1 to TRBJ2-2; 11 positions agree with TRBD2. V lost 5 bases, J lost 4 bases, and 3 bases stayed unmatched. This CDR3 spans 15 amino acids. In germline, CDR1 is MNHNS, CDR2 SASEGT. The CDR3 loop reads CASSRGLAVTGELFF. For the CDR3, the DNA is TGTGCCAGCAGTCGGGGACTAGCGGTCACCGGGGAGCTGTTTTTT.

V gene TRBV28 combines with J gene TRBJ2-7; D not certain. The germline gives CDR1 MDHEN, CDR2 SYDVKM. V lost 1 base and J 0 bases, leaving 10 bases between the germline ends. CDR3 length: 15 amino acids. DNA of the CDR3: TGTGCCAGCAGTTTATATGGCGGTACCTCCTACGAGCAGTACTTC. Its translation: CASSLYGGTSYEQYF.

With respect to this clone: Other DNA sequences in this specimen translate into the identical CDR3. The genes are TRBV18 and TRBJ2-5; possibly TRBD2 for D (5 bases). The germline gives CDR1 KGHSH, CDR2 LQKENI. This CDR3 has 14 amino acids. Trimming left V 3 bases short and J 2 bases short, with 10 bases between. This CDR3 is CASSPPSSQETQYF. The CDR3 DNA reads as TGTGCCAGCTCACCGCCTAGCTCACAAGAGACCCAGTACTTC.

The chain carries TRBV18 and TRBJ2-7; tentatively, D is TRBD2 (5 bases). CDR1 and CDR2 (germline): KGHSH, LQKENI. This CDR3 has 13 amino acids. Trimming took off 3 bases at V and 3 bases at J, with 9 bases between the two ends. The CDR3 loop is CASSPEVGYEQYF. In nucleotides, the CDR3 is TGTGCCAGCTCACCGGAGGTCGGCTACGAGCAGTACTTC.

The chain uses TRBV27 and TRBJ1-5; D call uncertain. Trimming took 6 bases from V and 4 from J, leaving 19 bases between them. From germline, CDR1 is MNHEY and CDR2 SMNVEV (reference sequence). This CDR3 is 16 amino acids long. CDR3 sequence: CASSRLPVRVNQPQHF. The CDR3 DNA sequence: TGTGCCAGCAGCCGTCTTCCAGTTCGGGTAAATCAGCCCCAGCATTTT.

V and J are TRBV27 and TRBJ1-1; D is unclear. Germline CDR1 reads MNHEY; CDR2 reads SMNVEV (reference sequence). This CDR3 is built from 17 residues. With 3 bases removed from V and 0 bases from J, the gap between germline ends came to 17 bases. CDR3 DNA sequence: TGTGCCAGCAGTTTTACCCCGGGTCGAGGAATGAACACTGAAGCTTTCTTT. It translates to CASSFTPGRGMNTEAFF.

The chain couples TRBV28 to TRBJ2-1; D perhaps matches TRBD2 (6 bases). The length of the CDR3 is 17 residues. Germline values: CDR1 MDHEN, CDR2 SYDVKM. The ends were cut back, 1 base at V and 1 base at J, with 14 bases in the middle. This CDR3 reads CASSLSRWGESYNEQFF. The CDR3, as DNA: TGTGCCAGCAGTTTATCCCGGTGGGGGGAATCCTACAATGAGCAGTTCTTC.

The rearrangement links TRBV7-9 to TRBJ2-1; TRBD2 agrees at 10 bases. V shed 3 bases and J 6 bases; nucleotides not matched to a gene: 8. From germline, CDR1 is SEHNR and CDR2 FQNEAQ (reference sequence). The CDR3 extends over 16 amino acids. The CDR3 is CASSLASGSPVNEQFF. In DNA, the CDR3 is TGTGCCAGCAGCTTGGCTAGCGGGAGCCCTGTCAATGAGCAGTTCTTC. Full variable domain (missing parts from reference TRBV7-9 and TRBJ2-1): DTGVSQNPRHKITKRGQNVTFRCDPISEHNRLYWYRQTLGQGPEFLTYFQNEAQLEKSRLLSDRFSAERPKGSFSTLEIQRTEQGDSAMYLCASSLASGSPVNEQFFGPGTRLTVL.

The CDR3 loop is CSVGQMNTEAFF. The CDR3 nucleotides are TGCAGCGTGGGACAGATGAACACTGAAGCTTTCTTT. This chain connects TRBV29-1 to TRBJ1-1; 7 bases map to TRBD1. The CDR3 is 12 residues long. J was trimmed by 0 bases and V by 6 bases; bases with no gene match: 1. Germline CDR1 is SQVTM and CDR2 is ANQGSEA.